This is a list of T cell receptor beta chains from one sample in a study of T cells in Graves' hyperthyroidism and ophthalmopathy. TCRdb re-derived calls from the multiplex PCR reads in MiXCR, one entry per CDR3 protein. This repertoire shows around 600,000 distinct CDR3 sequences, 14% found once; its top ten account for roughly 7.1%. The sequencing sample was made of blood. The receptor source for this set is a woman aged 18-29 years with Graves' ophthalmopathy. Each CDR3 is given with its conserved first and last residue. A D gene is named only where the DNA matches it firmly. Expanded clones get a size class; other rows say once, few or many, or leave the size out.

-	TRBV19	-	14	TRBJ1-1	TGTGCCAGTACCACAACTGGACTGAGCACTGAAGCTTTCTTT	CASTTTGLSTEAFF
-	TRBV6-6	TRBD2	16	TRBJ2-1	TGTGCCAGCAGTTACTCCGGACTAGCGGGAGTGGATGAGCAGTTCTTC	CASSYSGLAGVDEQFF
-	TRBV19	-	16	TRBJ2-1	TGTGCCAGTAGCTCGGACTTCACCGCGACCTACAATGAGCAGTTCTTC	CASSSDFTATYNEQFF
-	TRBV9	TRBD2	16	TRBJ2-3	TGTGCCAGCAGCGTAGAGGGGGGGCTAGCGGGAGGTACGCAGTATTTT	CASSVEGGLAGGTQYF
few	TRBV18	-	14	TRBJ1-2	TGTGCCAGCTCACCACCAGGGGCCCTCTTCGGCTACACCTTC	CASSPPGALFGYTF
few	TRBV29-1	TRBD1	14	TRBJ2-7	TGCAGCGCCCGACAGGGTGGAAGGATCTACGAGCAGTACTTC	CSARQGGRIYEQYF
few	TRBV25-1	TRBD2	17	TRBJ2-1	TGTGCCAGCAACGGGACTAGCGGGAGGACGCGATACAATGAGCAGTTCTTC	CASNGTSGRTRYNEQFF
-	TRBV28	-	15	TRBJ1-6	TGTGCCAGCAGTCCCCCGAGGGGCTCGGGTTCACCCCTCCACTTT	CASSPPRGSGSPLHF
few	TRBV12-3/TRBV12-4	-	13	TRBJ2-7	TGTGCCAGCGGCAAACGGTTGTCCTACGAGCAGTACTTC	CASGKRLSYEQYF
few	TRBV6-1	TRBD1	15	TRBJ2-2	TGTGCCAGCACTCCCCGGGACAGGGGGTCCGGGGAGCTGTTTTTT	CASTPRDRGSGELFF
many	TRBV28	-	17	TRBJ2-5	TGTGCCAGCAGTTTTCCCGAGGCGGGGACGTACCAAGAGACCCAGTACTTC	CASSFPEAGTYQETQYF
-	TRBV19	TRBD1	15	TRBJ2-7	TGTGCCAGCACCTCCGGGACAGGGACGAGGTACGAGCAGTACTTC	CASTSGTGTRYEQYF
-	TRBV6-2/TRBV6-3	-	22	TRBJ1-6	-	CASSYSNTYEQYFGPGHSPLHF
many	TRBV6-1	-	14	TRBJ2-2	TGTGCCAGCAGTGACATAAGGGCCACCGGGGAGCTGTTTTTT	CASSDIRATGELFF
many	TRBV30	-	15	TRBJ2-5	TGTGCCTGGAGTGAGGACAGTTCCCCTCCGGAGACCCAGTACTTC	CAWSEDSSPPETQYF
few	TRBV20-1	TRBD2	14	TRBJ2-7	TGCAGTGCCCGGGCGATAGCGGGACCCTACGAGCAGTACTTC	CSARAIAGPYEQYF
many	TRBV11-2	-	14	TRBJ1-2	TGTGCCAGCAGCTCCCCGACAGAACCGTATGGCTACACCTTC	CASSSPTEPYGYTF
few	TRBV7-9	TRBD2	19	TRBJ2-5	TGTGCCAGCAGCCCTCATCAACTTAAGACAAGACTAGCGCTGGAGACCCAGTACTTC	CASSPHQLKTRLALETQYF
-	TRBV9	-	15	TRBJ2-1	TGTGCCAGCAGCCGGAACAGGGATCGATACAATGAGCAGTTCTTC	CASSRNRDRYNEQFF
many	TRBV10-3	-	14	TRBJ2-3	TGTGCCATCAGTGTCAGCGGTAGCACAGATACGCAGTATTTT	CAISVSGSTDTQYF
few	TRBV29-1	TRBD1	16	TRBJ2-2	TGCAGCGTTGAAGGACTGACAGGGACGAACACCGGGGAGCTGTTTTTT	CSVEGLTGTNTGELFF
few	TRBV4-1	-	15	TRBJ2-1	TGCGCCAGCAGCCAAGATGTGCTCGGGGGCTATGCGCAGTTCTTC	CASSQDVLGGYAQFF
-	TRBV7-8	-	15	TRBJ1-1	TGTGCCAGCACCGTAGTGGGGGGCGGGGACGCTGAAGCTTTCTTT	CASTVVGGGDAEAFF
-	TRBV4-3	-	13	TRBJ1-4	TGCGCCAGCAGCCAAGATCAGGGAAGAAAACTGTTTTTT	CASSQDQGRKLFF
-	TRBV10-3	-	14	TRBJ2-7	TGTGCCATCAGTGAGTCCTGGGAAGTCGACGAGCAGTACTTC	CAISESWEVDEQYF
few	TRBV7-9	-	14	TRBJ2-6	TGTGCCAGCAGAGCAGGGGCTGGGGCCAACGTCCTGACTTTC	CASRAGAGANVLTF
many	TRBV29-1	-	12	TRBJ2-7	TGCAGCGTTGAGGTCACTTGGGCCGAGCAGTACTTC	CSVEVTWAEQYF
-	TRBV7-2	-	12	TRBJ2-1	TGTGCCAGCAGCAAGAGGGACAAACCGATGTTCTTC	CASSKRDKPMFF
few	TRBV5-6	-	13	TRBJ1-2	TGTGCCAGCATCTCGACTGGGGTCTATGGCTACACCTTC	CASISTGVYGYTF
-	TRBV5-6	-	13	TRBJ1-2	TGTGCCAGCAGCTACCACAACAGGGAAGACTACACCTTC	CASSYHNREDYTF
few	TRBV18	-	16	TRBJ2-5	TGTGCCAGCTCCCACAGGGAGGGAACCTTCCAAGAGACCCAGTACTTC	CASSHREGTFQETQYF
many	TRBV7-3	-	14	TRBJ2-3	TGTGCCAGCAGCTTAGGGGGAGAAGGAGATACGCAGTATTTT	CASSLGGEGDTQYF
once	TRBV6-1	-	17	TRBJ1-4	TGTGCCAGCAGTCGCCGAGGTTCGACAGCCTTAAATGAAAAACTGTTTTTT	CASSRRGSTALNEKLFF
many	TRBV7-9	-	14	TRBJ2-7	TGTGCCAGCAGCTTAGCGGAACAGCCTTACGAGCAGTACTTC	CASSLAEQPYEQYF
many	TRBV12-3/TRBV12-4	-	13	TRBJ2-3	TGTGCCAGCACCCTGGATTCTATGGATACGCAGTATTTT	CASTLDSMDTQYF
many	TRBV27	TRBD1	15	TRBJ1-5	TGTGCCAGCAGGCCAGGACAGGGCAGCAATCAGCCCCAGCATTTT	CASRPGQGSNQPQHF
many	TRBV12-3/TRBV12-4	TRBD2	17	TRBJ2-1	TGTGCCAGCAGTGAAGTGACCCGGACTAGCAGTCCCTACGAGCAGTTCTTC	CASSEVTRTSSPYEQFF
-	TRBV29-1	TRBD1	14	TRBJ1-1	TGCAGCGTTGGGGGACAGTTGCTGAACACTGAAGCTTTCTTT	CSVGGQLLNTEAFF
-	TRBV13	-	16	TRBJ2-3	TGTGCCAGCAGCCCACAAGCGGTTACTAGCACAGATACGCAGTATTTT	CASSPQAVTSTDTQYF
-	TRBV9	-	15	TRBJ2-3	TGTGCCAGCAGCGTAGCAGGGTTGGGGACAGATACGCAGTATTTT	CASSVAGLGTDTQYF
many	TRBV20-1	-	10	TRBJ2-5	TGCAGTGCTAGCAAGGGGGCCCAGTACTTC	CSASKGAQYF
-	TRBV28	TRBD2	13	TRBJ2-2	TGTGCCAGCAGGGGGGGGGTAGACGGGGAGCTGTTTTTT	CASRGGVDGELFF
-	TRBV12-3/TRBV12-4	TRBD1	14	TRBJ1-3	TGTGCCACCACCACCCGACAGGGGGCTAGCACCATATATTTT	CATTTRQGASTIYF
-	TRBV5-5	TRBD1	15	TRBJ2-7	TGTGCCAGCAGCTGGGGAACAGGGGGGCTCTACGAGCAGTACTTC	CASSWGTGGLYEQYF
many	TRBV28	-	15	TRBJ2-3	TGTGCCAGCAGCCGCTTACAGGGCCTACCAGATACGCAGTATTTT	CASSRLQGLPDTQYF
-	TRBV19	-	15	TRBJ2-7	TGTGCCAGTAGTATAGCGGAACAGAGCTCCTACGAGCAGTACTTC	CASSIAEQSSYEQYF
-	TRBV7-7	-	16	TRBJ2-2	TGTGCTAGCAGCTTAGGGGGACCGGCGAACACCGGGGAGCTGTTTTTT	CASSLGGPANTGELFF
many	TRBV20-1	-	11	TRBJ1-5	TGCACCACAGCTCGGGGCCAGCCCCAGCATTTT	CTTARGQPQHF
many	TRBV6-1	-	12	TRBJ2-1	TGTGCCAGCAGTGGGACCAACAATGAGCAGTTCTTC	CASSGTNNEQFF
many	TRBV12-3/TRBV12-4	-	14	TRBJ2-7	TGTGCCAGCAGTAGAGGGGATGGGGTAAACGAGCAGTACTTC	CASSRGDGVNEQYF
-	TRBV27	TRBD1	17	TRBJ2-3	TGTGCCAGCAGTCAATGGACAGGGCGGGCAAGCACAGATACGCAGTATTTT	CASSQWTGRASTDTQYF
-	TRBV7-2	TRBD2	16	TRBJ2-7	TGCGCCAGCAGCCCTAGAGCTAGCGGGCGGCGGGACGAGCAGTACTTC	CASSPRASGRRDEQYF
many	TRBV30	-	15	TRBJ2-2	TGTGCCTGGACACCGGGACATCTGAACACCGGGGAGCTGTTTTTT	CAWTPGHLNTGELFF
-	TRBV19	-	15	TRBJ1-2	TGTGCCAGTAGTCCCTTCCGGGGGCCCGGCTATGGCTACACCTTC	CASSPFRGPGYGYTF
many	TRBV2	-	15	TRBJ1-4	TGTGCCAGCAGCTCGAGGCTGGGGACTAATGAAAAACTGTTTTTT	CASSSRLGTNEKLFF
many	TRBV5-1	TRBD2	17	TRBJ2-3	TGCGCCAGCAGCTCACGACTACTAGCGGGAGGCCCAGATACGCAGTATTTT	CASSSRLLAGGPDTQYF
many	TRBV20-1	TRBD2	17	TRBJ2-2	TGCAGTGCTAGAGATGTATCGGAGCGGGGGTACACCGGGGAGCTGTTTTTT	CSARDVSERGYTGELFF
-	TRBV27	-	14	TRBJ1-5	TGTGCCAGCAGTCCTAGGGACATTTATCAGCCCCAGCATTTT	CASSPRDIYQPQHF
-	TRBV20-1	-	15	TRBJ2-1	TGCAGTGCGTCAGGGGGGCGGGACCCCTACAATGAGCAGTTCTTC	CSASGGRDPYNEQFF